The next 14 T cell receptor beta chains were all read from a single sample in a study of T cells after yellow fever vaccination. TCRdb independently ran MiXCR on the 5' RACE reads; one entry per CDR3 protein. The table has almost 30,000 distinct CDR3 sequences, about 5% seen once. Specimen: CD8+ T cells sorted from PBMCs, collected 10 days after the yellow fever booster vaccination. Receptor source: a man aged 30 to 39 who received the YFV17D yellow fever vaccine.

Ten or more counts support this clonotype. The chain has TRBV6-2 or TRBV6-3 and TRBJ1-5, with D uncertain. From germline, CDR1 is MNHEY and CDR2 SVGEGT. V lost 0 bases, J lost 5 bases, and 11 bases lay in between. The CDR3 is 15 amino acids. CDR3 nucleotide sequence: TGTGCCAGCAGTTACTCGATACTGTCAGATCAGCCCCAGCATTTT. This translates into CASSYSILSDQPQHF.

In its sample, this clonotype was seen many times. The chain's CDR3 is CASSQGSTYEQYF. The CDR3 DNA is TGTGCCAGCAGCCAAGGATCCACTTACGAGCAGTACTTC. The rearrangement links TRBV4-2 to TRBJ2-7; D is unclear. The CDR3 is 13 amino acids. Germline V gene sequence: CDR1 LGHNA, CDR2 YNFKEQ. The V end lost 1 base, the J end lost 4 bases, and 8 bases lay between the germline ends.

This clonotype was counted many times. Here the CDR3 reads CASSQDQGLLQPQHF. CDR3 sequence (DNA): TGTGCCAGCAGCCAAGATCAGGGATTACTACAGCCCCAGCATTTT. This chain connects TRBV4-2 to TRBJ1-5; TRBD1 might be the D (5 bases). CDR1 and CDR2 (germline): LGHNA, YNFKEQ. CDR3 length: 15 amino acids. The germline V and J ends were trimmed by 0 bases and 7 bases, with 13 bases remaining between them.

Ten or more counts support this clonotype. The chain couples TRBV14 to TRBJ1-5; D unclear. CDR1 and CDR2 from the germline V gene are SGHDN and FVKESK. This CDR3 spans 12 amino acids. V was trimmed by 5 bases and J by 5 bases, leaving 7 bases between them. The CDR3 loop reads CASSYTDQPQHF. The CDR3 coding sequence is TGTGCCAGCAGCTACACCGATCAGCCCCAGCATTTT.

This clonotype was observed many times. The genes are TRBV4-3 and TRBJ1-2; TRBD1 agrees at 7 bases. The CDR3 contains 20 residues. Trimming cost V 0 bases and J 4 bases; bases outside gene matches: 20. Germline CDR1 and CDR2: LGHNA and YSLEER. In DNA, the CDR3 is TGCGCCAGCAGCCAAGAGATCTCAACTCTTCCGGGACAGCGAATCTATGGCTACACCTTC. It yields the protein CASSQEISTLPGQRIYGYTF.

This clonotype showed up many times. CDR3 coding DNA: TGTGCCAGCACCCCGACGGACACAGATACGCAGTATTTT. Protein: CASTPTDTDTQYF. V usage is TRBV5-5 and J usage is TRBJ2-3; D gene ambiguous. CDR3 length: 13 residues. The V end was cut by 6 bases, the J end by 2 bases, with 10 bases between. The germline V gene has CDR1 SGHKS and CDR2 YYEKEE (reference sequence). Drawing the rest from reference TRBV5-5 and TRBJ2-3, the complete variable domain is DAGVTQSPTHLIKTRGQQVTLRCSPISGHKSVSWYQQVLGQGPQFIFQYYEKEERGRGNFPDRFSARQFPNYSSELNVNALLLGDSALYLCASTPTDTDTQYFGPGTRLTVL.

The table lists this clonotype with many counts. The CDR3 protein is CASSLGTGGTEAFF. The DNA of the CDR3 is TGTGCCAGCAGTTTAGGGACAGGGGGTACTGAAGCTTTCTTT. The V call is TRBV27, the J call TRBJ1-1, with TRBD1 matching over 11 bases. V lost 2 bases to trimming and J lost 5 bases; unmatched junction nucleotides: 1. The CDR3 consists of 14 residues. CDR1 is MNHEY and CDR2 is SMNVEV in the germline V gene (reference sequence).

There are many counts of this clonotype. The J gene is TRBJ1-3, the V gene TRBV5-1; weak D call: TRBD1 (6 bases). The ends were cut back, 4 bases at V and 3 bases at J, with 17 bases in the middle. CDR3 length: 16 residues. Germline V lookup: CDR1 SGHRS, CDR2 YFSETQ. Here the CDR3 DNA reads TGCGCCAGCAGCCCCGGTATGGGGGGCCTTGGAAACACCATATATTTT. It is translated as CASSPGMGGLGNTIYF.

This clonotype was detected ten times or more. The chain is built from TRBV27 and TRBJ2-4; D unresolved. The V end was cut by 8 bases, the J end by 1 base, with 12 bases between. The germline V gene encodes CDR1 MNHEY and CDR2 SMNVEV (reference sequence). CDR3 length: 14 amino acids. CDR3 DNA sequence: TGTGCCAGCGGTGGGATTGGGGCCAAAAACATTCAGTACTTC. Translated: CASGGIGAKNIQYF.

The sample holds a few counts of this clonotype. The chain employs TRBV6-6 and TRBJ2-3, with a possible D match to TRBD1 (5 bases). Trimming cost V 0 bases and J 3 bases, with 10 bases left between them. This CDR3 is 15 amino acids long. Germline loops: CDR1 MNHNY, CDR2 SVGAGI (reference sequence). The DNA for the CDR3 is TGTGCCAGCAGTTACTCGACAGTTTTGACAGATACGCAGTATTTT. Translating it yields CASSYSTVLTDTQYF.

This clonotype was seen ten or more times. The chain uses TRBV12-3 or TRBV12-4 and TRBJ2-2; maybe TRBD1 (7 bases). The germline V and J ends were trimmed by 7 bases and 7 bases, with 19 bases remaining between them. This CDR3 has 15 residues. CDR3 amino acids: CASTEEGAPNGELFF. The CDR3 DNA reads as TGTGCCAGCACAGAGGAGGGGGCGCCGAACGGGGAGCTGTTTTTT.

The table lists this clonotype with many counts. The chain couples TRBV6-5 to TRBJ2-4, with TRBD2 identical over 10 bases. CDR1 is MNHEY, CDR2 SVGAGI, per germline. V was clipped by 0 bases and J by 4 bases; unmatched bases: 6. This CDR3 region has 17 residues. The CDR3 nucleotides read TGTGCCAGCAGTTACTCCCCTCCGACTAGCGGGAAAAACATTCAGTACTTC. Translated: CASSYSPPTSGKNIQYF.

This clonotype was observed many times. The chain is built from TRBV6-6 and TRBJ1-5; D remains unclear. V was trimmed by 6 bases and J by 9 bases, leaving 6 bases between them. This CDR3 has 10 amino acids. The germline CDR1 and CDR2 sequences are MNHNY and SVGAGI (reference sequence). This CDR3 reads CASSLPPQHF. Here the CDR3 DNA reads TGTGCCAGCAGCCTCCCGCCCCAGCATTTT.

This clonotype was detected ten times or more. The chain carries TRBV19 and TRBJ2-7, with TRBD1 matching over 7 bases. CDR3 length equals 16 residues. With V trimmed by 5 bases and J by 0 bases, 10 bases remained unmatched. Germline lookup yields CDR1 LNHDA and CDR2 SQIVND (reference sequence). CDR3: CASSDPTGFPSYEQYF. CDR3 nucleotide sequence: TGTGCCAGTAGTGACCCGACAGGGTTCCCCTCCTACGAGCAGTACTTC.